This is a list of T cell receptor beta chains from one sample in a study of blood T cell repertoires in COVID-19. Using immunoSEQ multiplex PCR, the repertoire was profiled, and TCRdb retains in-frame clones only, with some absent. The data contain approximately 220,000 clones, around 88% of them singletons. The sample taken for sequencing was peripheral blood. The receptors here all came from a woman aged 45-60 years with acute or convalescent COVID-19. Both conserved end residues are part of each CDR3. The D gene is left open where the match is weak. Rows may omit the clone size; those that give it use once, few, many or a size class.

abundance	v_gene	j_gene	d_gene	CDR3aa	CDR3nt
once	TRBV7-9	TRBJ2-7	NA	CASSPGGGGGLGDEQYF	TGTGCCAGCAGCCCCGGGGGTGGGGGAGGCCTGGGCGACGAGCAGTACTTC
NA	TRBV3-1/TRBV3-2	TRBJ2-2	NA	CASSQGQPGELFF	TGTGCCAGCAGCCAAGGACAGCCCGGGGAGCTGTTTTTT
NA	TRBV11-1	TRBJ2-5	TRBD2	CASSLEGLEETQYF	TGTGCCAGCAGCTTAGAAGGACTAGAAGAGACCCAGTACTTC
NA	TRBV28	TRBJ2-7	TRBD1	CASSLGQGFYEQYF	TGTGCCAGCAGCCTTGGACAGGGCTTTTACGAGCAGTACTTC
NA	TRBV5-5	TRBJ1-1	NA	CASSLSWRTEAFF	TGTGCCAGCAGCTTGTCGTGGAGAACTGAAGCTTTCTTT
NA	TRBV29-1	TRBJ2-3	NA	CSVGWGLQGDTQYF	TGCAGCGTTGGGTGGGGACTCCAAGGGGATACGCAGTATTTT
NA	TRBV27	TRBJ2-7	TRBD1	CASSSLTGIDEQYF	TGTGCCAGCAGTTCTCTGACAGGGATCGACGAGCAGTACTTC
NA	TRBV24-1	TRBJ2-1	NA	CATSDLPPGDDEQFF	TGTGCCACCAGTGATTTGCCCCCAGGGGATGATGAGCAGTTCTTC
NA	TRBV5-1	TRBJ2-7	TRBD1	CASSSTGASYEQYF	TGCGCCAGCAGCTCGACAGGGGCATCCTACGAGCAGTACTTC
NA	TRBV9	TRBJ2-3	TRBD1	CASSVETGGTTDTQYF	TGTGCCAGCAGCGTCGAGACAGGGGGGACCACAGATACGCAGTATTTT
NA	TRBV28	TRBJ2-7	TRBD2	CASKLGLAGGGSYEQYF	TGTGCCAGCAAGCTTGGGCTAGCGGGAGGAGGGTCCTACGAGCAGTACTTC
NA	TRBV27	TRBJ2-7	NA	CASIVRDTPQGEQYF	TGTGCCAGCATCGTCCGGGACACCCCCCAAGGCGAGCAGTACTTC
NA	TRBV5-6	TRBJ2-2	TRBD2	CASSLRTIRLADGELFF	TGTGCCAGCAGCTTGCGTACGATTCGACTAGCGGACGGGGAGCTGTTTTTT
NA	TRBV19	TRBJ1-1	NA	CASRREGLNTEAFF	TGTGCCAGTAGACGGGAGGGGTTGAACACTGAAGCTTTCTTT
NA	TRBV6-5	TRBJ2-3	TRBD1	CASSSGQGAADTQYF	TGTGCCAGCAGCTCAGGACAGGGGGCCGCAGATACGCAGTATTTT
NA	TRBV12-3/TRBV12-4	TRBJ2-7	TRBD1	CASSPRDRVEQYF	TGTGCCAGCAGTCCCAGAGACAGGGTGGAGCAGTACTTC
NA	TRBV1	TRBJ2-1	NA	CTSSQHRAPRGHEQFF	TGCACCAGCAGCCAGCACCGGGCCCCCCGAGGGCATGAGCAGTTCTTC
NA	TRBV5-1	TRBJ2-5	TRBD2	CASSVGTSVGTQYF	TGCGCCAGCAGCGTCGGGACTAGCGTAGGGACCCAGTACTTC
NA	TRBV5-1	TRBJ2-3	TRBD2	CASSISGRDTDTQYF	TGCGCCAGCAGCATTAGCGGGAGGGACACAGATACGCAGTATTTT
NA	TRBV2	TRBJ2-5	TRBD2	CASSGLAGPTLGETQYF	TGTGCCAGCAGTGGACTAGCGGGGCCCACGTTGGGAGAGACCCAGTACTTC
NA	TRBV28	TRBJ2-5	TRBD1	CASTPGQQETQYF	TGTGCCAGTACACCGGGACAGCAAGAGACCCAGTACTTC
NA	TRBV7-8	TRBJ2-4	TRBD2	CASSSGGSLAGGGDAKNIQYF	TGTGCCAGCAGCTCCGGAGGGTCGCTAGCGGGAGGAGGGGACGCCAAAAACATTCAGTACTTC
NA	TRBV5-1	TRBJ2-1	NA	CASSVYTGEAYNEQFF	TGCGCCAGCAGCGTTTACACCGGGGAGGCCTACAATGAGCAGTTCTTC
NA	TRBV3-1/TRBV3-2	TRBJ2-1	TRBD2	CASSQVGYSGRSYNEQFF	TGTGCCAGCAGCCAAGTAGGTTATAGCGGGAGAAGCTACAATGAGCAGTTCTTC
NA	TRBV24-1	TRBJ2-1	TRBD2	CATSDASGRSYNEQFF	TGTGCCACCAGTGATGCTAGCGGGAGATCCTACAATGAGCAGTTCTTC
once	TRBV5-1	TRBJ1-1	NA	CASSFGPQNTEAFF	TGCGCCAGCAGCTTTGGGCCGCAGAACACTGAAGCTTTCTTT
NA	TRBV5-6	TRBJ2-1	NA	CASSSDWVSYNEQFF	TGTGCCAGCAGCTCCGACTGGGTCTCCTACAATGAGCAGTTCTTC
NA	TRBV9	TRBJ2-5	NA	CASTLGGGPVNQETQYF	TGTGCCAGCACCCTAGGGGGAGGGCCAGTCAATCAAGAGACCCAGTACTTC
NA	TRBV27	TRBJ1-1	NA	CASSLSRGNTEAFF	TGTGCCAGCAGTTTATCGCGCGGAAACACTGAAGCTTTCTTT
once	TRBV7-9	TRBJ2-1	NA	CASSPIAEWDNEQFF	TGTGCCAGCAGCCCAATAGCGGAGTGGGACAATGAGCAGTTCTTC
NA	TRBV29-1	TRBJ1-2	TRBD1	CSARDRGEYGYTF	TGCAGCGCCCGGGACAGGGGCGAGTATGGCTACACCTTC
NA	TRBV6-4	TRBJ2-1	TRBD2	CASSAGTSGYNEQFF	TGTGCCAGCAGTGCCGGGACTAGCGGATACAATGAGCAGTTCTTC
few	TRBV19	TRBJ1-1	NA	CASRGGRNTEAFF	TGTGCCAGTCGAGGGGGTCGGAACACTGAAGCTTTCTTT
once	TRBV28	TRBJ2-7	NA	CASSFFSSGEQYF	TGTGCCAGCAGTTTCTTTAGCTCGGGGGAGCAGTACTTC
NA	TRBV7-2	TRBJ2-2	TRBD2	CASSSSGLAGGAGELFF	TGTGCCAGCAGCTCCTCGGGACTAGCGGGAGGGGCCGGGGAGCTGTTTTTT
NA	TRBV5-4	TRBJ1-2	TRBD1	CASSSRTGPWNYGYTF	TGTGCCAGCAGCTCAAGGACAGGGCCTTGGAACTATGGCTACACCTTC
NA	TRBV27	TRBJ2-7	NA	CASRADFNYEQYF	TGTGCCAGCAGGGCAGATTTCAACTACGAGCAGTACTTC
NA	TRBV28	TRBJ1-1	TRBD1	CASSFVGQGIMNTEAFF	TGTGCCAGCAGTTTTGTCGGACAGGGGATTATGAACACTGAAGCTTTCTTT
NA	TRBV6-5	TRBJ2-7	NA	CASYRDNSYEQYF	TGTGCCAGCTACCGGGATAACTCCTACGAGCAGTACTTC
NA	TRBV11-2	TRBJ2-5	TRBD2	CASSLFRSGKETQYF	TGTGCCAGCAGCTTGTTCCGTAGCGGGAAAGAGACCCAGTACTTC